The rows below give T cell receptor beta chains drawn from one sample of a study of cytomegalovirus exposure and HLA in healthy donors. Some clones are missing from TCRdb's copy, which holds only in-frame ones; the method was immunoSEQ multiplex PCR. The top ten clones hold about 2.5% of a sample with over 140,000 clones, approximately 80% of them seen once. The source material was PBMCs. These receptor sequences come from a man aged 50 to 60 in good health and CMV-seronegative. CDR3s include the opening cysteine and the closing phenylalanine or tryptophan.

TRBV13	TRBJ2-3	CASRGTGEGTDTQYF
TRBV6-1	TRBJ2-3	CASSDRSSRGTDTQYF
TRBV28	TRBJ2-5	CASSLGGPRETQYF
TRBV7-9	TRBJ1-4	CASSPPGTGYEKLFF
TRBV19	TRBJ2-7	CASTKSGGQPFYEQYF
TRBV5-4	TRBJ2-7	CASSADLGGEQYF
TRBV2	TRBJ1-2	CASTTGLGYTF
TRBV28	-	CASSLEQGFSSYEQYF
TRBV11-2	TRBJ2-1	CASSLSLASGIYNEQFF
TRBV28	TRBJ2-7	CASSRTGMGYEQYF
TRBV6-7	TRBJ2-7	CASRDRLAGEDYEQYF
TRBV7-2	TRBJ1-1	CASSARYGNTEAFF
TRBV5-1	TRBJ1-1	CASSREANTEAFF
TRBV6-1	TRBJ1-3	CASSEQGATMGNTIYF
TRBV19	TRBJ2-7	CATSTGGGDEQYF
TRBV11-2	TRBJ2-6	CASSLVLSGANVLTF
TRBV7-3	TRBJ1-1	CASSPRTGTDPINTEAFF
TRBV28	TRBJ2-1	CASFTQGIGEQFF
TRBV11-2	TRBJ2-3	CASSSGTSSTDTQYF
TRBV5-1	TRBJ2-3	CASSSDRGDTQYF
TRBV6-5	TRBJ2-7	CASSSTSLAGGEQYF
TRBV6-5	TRBJ1-5	CASRQTGSYQPQHF
TRBV28	TRBJ1-2	CASRSGTLTYGYTF